This T cell receptor beta chain is drawn from a study of blood T cell repertoires in COVID-19. Whole-study context: Donors in the United States, Italy and Spain gave samples during acute or convalescent COVID-19. PBMCs, B-cell-depleted T cells, or T cells provided the cDNA or gDNA that made up the material.

Germline CDR1 and CDR2: SGHVS and FNYEAQ. The CDR3 has 18 residues. Trimming took 2 bases from V and 1 from J, leaving 17 bases between them. TCRdb keeps only in-frame clones here, not all; method: immunoSEQ multiplex PCR. This table has about 350,000 clones, roughly 84% appearing once. Individuals aged about 18 to 89 years were recruited from roughly 23 US areas. Clinical history reported by participants formed the basis on which cohorts were assigned. Sequencing was performed on PBMCs or T cells enriched from blood (not recorded which). The receptor's source is a woman aged 25 to 45 who had recovered from COVID-19. The chain couples TRBV7-6 to TRBJ2-2, with D perhaps matching TRBD1 (6 bases). CDR3 in DNA: TGTGCCAGCAGCTTAACAGGGATTCCTCGGTGGAACACCGGGGAGCTGTTTTTT. It encodes CASSLTGIPRWNTGELFF. The entire variable domain, with the rest obtained from reference TRBV7-6 and TRBJ2-2, is as follows: GAGVSQSPRYKVTKRGQDVALRCDPISGHVSLYWYRQALGQGPEFLTYFNYEAQQDKSGLPNDRFSAERPEGSISTLTIQRTEQRDSAMYRCASSLTGIPRWNTGELFFGEGSRLTVL.